These T cell receptor beta chains were read from a single sample in a study of blood T cells in healthy people across ages. TCRdb reprocessed the 5' RACE reads with MiXCR, giving one entry per CDR3 protein. Among 2 million or so distinct CDR3 sequences listed, just under 50% were seen once. The material sequenced was blood. These receptors all come from a woman aged 40-49 years in good health. Both conserved end residues are part of each CDR3. Fields, in order: V gene, clone size, D gene, J gene, CDR3 DNA, CDR3 protein. The D gene is left open where the match is weak. Rows may omit the clone size; those that give it use once, few, many or a size class.

v_call: TRBV10-3; clone_size: few; d_call: -; j_call: TRBJ2-7; cdr3_nt: TGTGCCATCAGTGATTCAGGGACACCCTACGAGCAGTACTTC; cdr3_aa: CAISDSGTPYEQYF
v_call: TRBV6-5; clone_size: -; d_call: -; j_call: TRBJ1-1; cdr3_nt: TGTGCCAGCAGTTACACAGGTAGTAACACTGAAGCTTTCTTT; cdr3_aa: CASSYTGSNTEAFF
v_call: TRBV20-1; clone_size: -; d_call: TRBD2; j_call: TRBJ2-3; cdr3_nt: TGCAGTGCCACCCCCCTAGCGGGGGTCACAGATACGCAGTATTTT; cdr3_aa: CSATPLAGVTDTQYF
v_call: TRBV20-1; clone_size: few; d_call: TRBD2; j_call: TRBJ2-3; cdr3_nt: TGCAGTGCTAGAAAAGCGGGGGACACAGATACGCAGTATTTT; cdr3_aa: CSARKAGDTDTQYF
v_call: TRBV6-2/TRBV6-3; clone_size: -; d_call: -; j_call: TRBJ1-2; cdr3_nt: TGTGCCAGCAGTTACCAAGGGGACCGCTATGGCTACACCTTC; cdr3_aa: CASSYQGDRYGYTF
v_call: TRBV15; clone_size: -; d_call: TRBD1; j_call: TRBJ2-7; cdr3_nt: TGTGCCACCAGCAGAGATCTGGGCGACAGGGTCGACGAGCAGTACTTC; cdr3_aa: CATSRDLGDRVDEQYF
v_call: TRBV7-2; clone_size: many; d_call: -; j_call: TRBJ1-2; cdr3_nt: TGTGCCAGCAGCCCCTACGGGGGGGCTACCTATGGCTACACCTTC; cdr3_aa: CASSPYGGATYGYTF
v_call: TRBV7-2; clone_size: -; d_call: -; j_call: TRBJ2-5; cdr3_nt: TGTGCCAGCAGCTTACAGCTTGCCCTACAAGAGACCCAGTACTTC; cdr3_aa: CASSLQLALQETQYF
v_call: TRBV6-5; clone_size: -; d_call: TRBD1; j_call: TRBJ2-5; cdr3_nt: TGTGCCGCAGGGACAGCCGAGGGGATCCAAGAGACCCAGTACTTC; cdr3_aa: CAAGTAEGIQETQYF
v_call: TRBV20-1; clone_size: -; d_call: TRBD2; j_call: TRBJ2-3; cdr3_nt: TGCAGAGTTAGCGGGGCTAGCACAGATACGCAGTATTTT; cdr3_aa: CRVSGASTDTQYF
v_call: TRBV6-5; clone_size: -; d_call: -; j_call: TRBJ1-1; cdr3_nt: TGTGCCAGCAGTTTGGATCCGGGACGAGGCGCTGAAGCTTTCTTT; cdr3_aa: CASSLDPGRGAEAFF
v_call: TRBV12-3/TRBV12-4; clone_size: -; d_call: TRBD1; j_call: TRBJ1-6; cdr3_nt: TGTGCCAGCAGTGGGGGGACAGGGGAGCATTCACCCCTCCACTTT; cdr3_aa: CASSGGTGEHSPLHF
v_call: TRBV4-1; clone_size: -; d_call: TRBD2; j_call: TRBJ2-7; cdr3_nt: TGCGCCAGCAGCCAAATAGCGGGAGTGGTCACGGCCTACGAGCAGTACTTC; cdr3_aa: CASSQIAGVVTAYEQYF
v_call: TRBV5-1; clone_size: few; d_call: -; j_call: TRBJ1-2; cdr3_nt: TGCGCCAGCAGCTCGTCGGCACGGCAGGGGCATGGCTACACCTTC; cdr3_aa: CASSSSARQGHGYTF
v_call: TRBV6-2/TRBV6-3; clone_size: -; d_call: -; j_call: TRBJ2-3; cdr3_nt: TGTGCCAGCAAAAGAAACACAGATACGCAGTATTTT; cdr3_aa: CASKRNTDTQYF
v_call: TRBV5-1; clone_size: few; d_call: TRBD2; j_call: TRBJ2-1; cdr3_nt: TGCGCCAGCAGCTTGGAGCCGGGGGGGCTCTCTAGGGGGCAGTTCTTC; cdr3_aa: CASSLEPGGLSRGQFF
v_call: TRBV27; clone_size: -; d_call: TRBD1; j_call: TRBJ2-4; cdr3_nt: TGTGCCAGCAGTTCACCCGTGACAGGGGCTTCAGCCAAAAACATTCAGTACTTC; cdr3_aa: CASSSPVTGASAKNIQYF
v_call: TRBV13; clone_size: -; d_call: -; j_call: TRBJ1-5; cdr3_nt: TGTGCCAGCAGCTTGTTTGGGGTCGGCAATCAGCCCCAGCATTTT; cdr3_aa: CASSLFGVGNQPQHF
v_call: TRBV9; clone_size: -; d_call: -; j_call: TRBJ2-6; cdr3_nt: TGTGCCAGCAGCTCGCCCCCGACTGGGGCCAACGTCCTGACTTTC; cdr3_aa: CASSSPPTGANVLTF
v_call: TRBV6-5; clone_size: -; d_call: TRBD1; j_call: TRBJ2-5; cdr3_nt: TGTGCCAGCAGTCCCGGGACAGGGTGGGAGCAGTACTTC; cdr3_aa: CASSPGTGWEQYF
v_call: TRBV29-1; clone_size: -; d_call: -; j_call: TRBJ2-5; cdr3_nt: TGCAGCGTCCATCCGGACTCGCAGGTGGGGGAGACCCAGTACTTC; cdr3_aa: CSVHPDSQVGETQYF
v_call: TRBV7-2; clone_size: -; d_call: -; j_call: TRBJ2-3; cdr3_nt: TGTGCCAGCAGCTTAGACAGGTTCACAGATACGCGGTATTTT; cdr3_aa: CASSLDRFTDTRYF
v_call: TRBV4-2; clone_size: -; d_call: TRBD2; j_call: TRBJ2-7; cdr3_nt: TGTGCCAGCAGCCAAGATCATGAAGCGGGGACCTACGAGCAGTACTTC; cdr3_aa: CASSQDHEAGTYEQYF
v_call: TRBV9; clone_size: -; d_call: TRBD2; j_call: TRBJ2-3; cdr3_nt: TGTGCCAGCAGCATTAGCGGGGGGGCGCGGGGATTCCTCACAGATACGCAGTATTTT; cdr3_aa: CASSISGGARGFLTDTQYF
v_call: TRBV20-1; clone_size: few; d_call: -; j_call: TRBJ2-4; cdr3_nt: TGCAGTGCTAGAGATCTTTGGTTTGACAAAAACATTCAGTACTTC; cdr3_aa: CSARDLWFDKNIQYF
v_call: TRBV7-2; clone_size: -; d_call: TRBD2; j_call: TRBJ2-1; cdr3_nt: TGTGCCAGCACCCTAAGCGGGGGGAACAACAATGAGCAGTTCTTC; cdr3_aa: CASTLSGGNNNEQFF
v_call: TRBV5-1; clone_size: few; d_call: -; j_call: TRBJ2-1; cdr3_nt: TGCGCCAGCAGCTTCAGTAGGAGACTAGTTGACAATGAGCAGTTCTTC; cdr3_aa: CASSFSRRLVDNEQFF
v_call: TRBV4-3; clone_size: -; d_call: -; j_call: TRBJ1-1; cdr3_nt: TGCGCCAGCAGCCAAGATTTTGGGGAATCGAACACTGAAGCTTTCTTT; cdr3_aa: CASSQDFGESNTEAFF
v_call: TRBV7-2; clone_size: -; d_call: -; j_call: TRBJ1-5; cdr3_nt: TGTGCCAGCAGCTTTTCTTCAGTTTATCAGCCCCAGCATTTT; cdr3_aa: CASSFSSVYQPQHF
v_call: TRBV9; clone_size: -; d_call: TRBD2; j_call: TRBJ2-3; cdr3_nt: TGTGCCAGCAGCGCAAGGACTAGCGGGTTTACAGATACGCAGTATTTT; cdr3_aa: CASSARTSGFTDTQYF
v_call: TRBV9; clone_size: few; d_call: -; j_call: TRBJ1-2; cdr3_nt: TGTGCCTCCTCTGGGGGCGACTATGGCTACACCTTC; cdr3_aa: CASSGGDYGYTF
v_call: TRBV7-2; clone_size: -; d_call: -; j_call: TRBJ2-3; cdr3_nt: TGTGCCAGCAGCCAAGCCACCAAGGCGAGCACAGATACGCAGTATTTT; cdr3_aa: CASSQATKASTDTQYF
v_call: TRBV5-1; clone_size: few; d_call: -; j_call: TRBJ1-2; cdr3_nt: TGCGCCAGCAGCTTCGACACCGGCGGCTACACCTTC; cdr3_aa: CASSFDTGGYTF
v_call: TRBV27; clone_size: few; d_call: -; j_call: TRBJ2-7; cdr3_nt: TGTGCCAGCAGGGGCAGGATGATTTCCTACGAGCAGTACTTC; cdr3_aa: CASRGRMISYEQYF
v_call: TRBV7-2; clone_size: -; d_call: TRBD1; j_call: TRBJ2-1; cdr3_nt: TGTGCCAGCAGCCCATATACAGGGGGCGAGCGTAGTGAGCAGTTCTTC; cdr3_aa: CASSPYTGGERSEQFF
v_call: TRBV15; clone_size: few; d_call: -; j_call: TRBJ1-2; cdr3_nt: TGTGCCACCAGCAGTCCCCGGGGACTCCCTAGCTATGGCTACACCTTC; cdr3_aa: CATSSPRGLPSYGYTF
v_call: TRBV5-6; clone_size: -; d_call: TRBD2; j_call: TRBJ2-7; cdr3_nt: TGTGCCAGCAGCTTGGTAGTAGCGGGGGTCTACGAGCAGTACTTC; cdr3_aa: CASSLVVAGVYEQYF
v_call: TRBV20-1; clone_size: -; d_call: -; j_call: TRBJ1-6; cdr3_nt: TGCAGTGCTAGAGATAGAAGGCAGGGGAGGTCACCCCTCCACTTT; cdr3_aa: CSARDRRQGRSPLHF
v_call: TRBV20-1; clone_size: -; d_call: TRBD2; j_call: TRBJ2-6; cdr3_nt: TGCAGTGCTAGAGGACTAGCGGGGTCTGGGGCCAACGTCCTGACTTTC; cdr3_aa: CSARGLAGSGANVLTF
v_call: TRBV12-3/TRBV12-4; clone_size: few; d_call: -; j_call: TRBJ1-2; cdr3_nt: TGTGCCAGCACCAAGAATAGTGGCTACACCTTC; cdr3_aa: CASTKNSGYTF
v_call: TRBV20-1; clone_size: few; d_call: TRBD2; j_call: TRBJ2-1; cdr3_nt: TGCAGTGCTAGGGCAGCGGGGGGATACAATGAGCAGTTCTTC; cdr3_aa: CSARAAGGYNEQFF